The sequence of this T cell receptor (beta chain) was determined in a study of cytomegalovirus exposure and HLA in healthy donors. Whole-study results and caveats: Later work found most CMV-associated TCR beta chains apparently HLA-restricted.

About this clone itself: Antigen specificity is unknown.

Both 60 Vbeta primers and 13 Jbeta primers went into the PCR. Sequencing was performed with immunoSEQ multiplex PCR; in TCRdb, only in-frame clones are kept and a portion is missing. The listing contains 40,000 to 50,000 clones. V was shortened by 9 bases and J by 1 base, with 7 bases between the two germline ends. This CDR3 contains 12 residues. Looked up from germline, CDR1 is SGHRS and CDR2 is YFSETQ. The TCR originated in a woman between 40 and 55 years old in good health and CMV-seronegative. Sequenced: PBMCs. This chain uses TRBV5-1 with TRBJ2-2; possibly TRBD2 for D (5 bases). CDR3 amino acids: CATAENTGELFF. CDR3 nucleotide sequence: TGCGCCACAGCGGAGAACACCGGGGAGCTGTTTTTT.